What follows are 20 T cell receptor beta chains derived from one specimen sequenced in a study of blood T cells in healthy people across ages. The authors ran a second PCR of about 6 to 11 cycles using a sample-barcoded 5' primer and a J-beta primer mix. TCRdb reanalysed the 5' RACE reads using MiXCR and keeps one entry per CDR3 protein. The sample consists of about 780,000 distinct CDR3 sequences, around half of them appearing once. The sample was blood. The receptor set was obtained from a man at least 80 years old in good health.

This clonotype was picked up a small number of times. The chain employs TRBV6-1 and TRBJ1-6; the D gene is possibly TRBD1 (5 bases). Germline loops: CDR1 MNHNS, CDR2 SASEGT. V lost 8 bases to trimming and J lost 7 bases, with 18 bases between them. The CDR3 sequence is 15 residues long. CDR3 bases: TGTGCCAGCGACAGCACCCGTGGCAGCAATTCACCCCTCCACTTT. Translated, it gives CASDSTRGSNSPLHF.

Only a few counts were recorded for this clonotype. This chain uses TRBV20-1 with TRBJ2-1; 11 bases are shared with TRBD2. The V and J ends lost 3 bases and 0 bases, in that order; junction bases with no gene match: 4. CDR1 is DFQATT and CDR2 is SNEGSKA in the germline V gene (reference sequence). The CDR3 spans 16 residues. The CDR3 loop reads CSASPSGGSSYNEQFF. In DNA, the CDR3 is TGCAGTGCTAGTCCTAGCGGGGGGAGCTCCTACAATGAGCAGTTCTTC.

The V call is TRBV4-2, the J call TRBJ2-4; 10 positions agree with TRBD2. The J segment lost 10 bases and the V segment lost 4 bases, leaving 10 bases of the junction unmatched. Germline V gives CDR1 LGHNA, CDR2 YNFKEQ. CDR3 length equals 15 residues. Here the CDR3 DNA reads TGTGCCAGCAGCCTTGCAGCGGGAGGGCCGTCGATTCAGTACTTC. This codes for CASSLAAGGPSIQYF.

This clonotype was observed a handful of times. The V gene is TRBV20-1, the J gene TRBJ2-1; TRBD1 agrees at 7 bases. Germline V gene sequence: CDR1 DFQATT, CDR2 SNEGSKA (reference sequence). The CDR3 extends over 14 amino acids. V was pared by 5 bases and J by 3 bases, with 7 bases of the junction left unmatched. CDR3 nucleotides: TGCAGTGCTGATACCGGGACAGACTACAATGAGCAGTTCTTC. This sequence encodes CSADTGTDYNEQFF.

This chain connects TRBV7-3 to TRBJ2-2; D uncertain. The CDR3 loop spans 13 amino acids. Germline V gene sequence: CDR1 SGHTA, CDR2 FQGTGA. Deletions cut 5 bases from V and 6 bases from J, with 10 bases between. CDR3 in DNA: TGTGCCAGCAGCCCCGTGGGCTCCGGGGAGCTGTTTTTT. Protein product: CASSPVGSGELFF.

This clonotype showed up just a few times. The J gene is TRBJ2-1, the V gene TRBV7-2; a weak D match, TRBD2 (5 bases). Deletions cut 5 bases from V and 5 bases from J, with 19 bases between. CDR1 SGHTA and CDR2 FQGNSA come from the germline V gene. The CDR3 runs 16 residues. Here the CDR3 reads CASSPEVIRANNEQFF. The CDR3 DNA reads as TGTGCCAGCAGCCCGGAGGTGATTAGGGCAAACAATGAGCAGTTCTTC.

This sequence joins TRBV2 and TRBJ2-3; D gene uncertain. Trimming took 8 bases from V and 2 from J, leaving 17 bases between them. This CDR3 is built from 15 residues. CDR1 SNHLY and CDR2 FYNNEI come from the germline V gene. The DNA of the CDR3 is TGTGCCAGCCGCCCGACCAGGTCCCCCACAGATACGCAGTATTTT. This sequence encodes CASRPTRSPTDTQYF.

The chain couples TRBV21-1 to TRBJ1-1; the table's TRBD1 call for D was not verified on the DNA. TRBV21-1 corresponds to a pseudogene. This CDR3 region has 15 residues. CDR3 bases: TGTGCCAGCTGCAAAGCGCTAGAAACAGGGGTTGAGTCTTTCTTT. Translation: CASCKALETGVESFF.

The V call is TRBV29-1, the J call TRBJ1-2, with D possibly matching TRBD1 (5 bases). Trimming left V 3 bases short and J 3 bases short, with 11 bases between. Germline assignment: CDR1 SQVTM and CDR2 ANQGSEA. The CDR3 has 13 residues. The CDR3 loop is CSVETPGYYGYTF. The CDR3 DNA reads TGCAGCGTTGAGACCCCAGGGTACTATGGCTACACCTTC.

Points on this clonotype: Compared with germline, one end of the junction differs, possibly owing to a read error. The DNA for the CDR3 is TGTGCCACCAACAGAGATCGGGCTAGCGGGAGGTACAATGAGCAGTTCTTC. Encoded protein: CATNRDRASGRYNEQFF. The chain couples TRBV15 to TRBJ2-1, with 11 bases fitting TRBD2. The germline V gene has CDR1 LNHNV and CDR2 YYDKDF (reference sequence). The CDR3 totals 17 residues.

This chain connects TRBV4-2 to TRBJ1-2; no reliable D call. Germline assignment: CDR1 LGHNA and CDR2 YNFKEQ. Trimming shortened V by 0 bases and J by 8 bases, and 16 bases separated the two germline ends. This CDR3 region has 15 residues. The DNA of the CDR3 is TGTGCCAGCAGCCAAGATATAGGGTCGGGGATAGGCTACACCTTC. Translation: CASSQDIGSGIGYTF.

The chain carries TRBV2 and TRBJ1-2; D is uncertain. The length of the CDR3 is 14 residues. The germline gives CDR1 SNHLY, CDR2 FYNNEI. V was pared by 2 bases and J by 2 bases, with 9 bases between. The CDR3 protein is CASSETSANYGYTF. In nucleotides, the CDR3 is TGTGCCAGCAGTGAAACTTCTGCCAACTATGGCTACACCTTC. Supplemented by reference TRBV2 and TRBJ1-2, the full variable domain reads EPEVTQTPSHQVTQMGQEVILRCVPISNHLYFYWYRQILGQKVEFLVSFYNNEISEKSEIFDDQFSVERPDGSNFTLKIRSTKLEDSAMYFCASSETSANYGYTFGSGTRLTVV.

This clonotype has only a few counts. This chain's CDR3 is CSAGGLAGVETQYF. Written as DNA, the CDR3 is TGCAGTGCAGGAGGACTAGCGGGAGTTGAGACCCAGTACTTC. The chain employs TRBV20-1 and TRBJ2-7; 13 bases match TRBD2. The J call may be in error: the DNA end matches TRBJ2-5 better. Per germline, CDR1 DFQATT and CDR2 SNEGSKA (reference sequence). The CDR3 runs to 14 residues.

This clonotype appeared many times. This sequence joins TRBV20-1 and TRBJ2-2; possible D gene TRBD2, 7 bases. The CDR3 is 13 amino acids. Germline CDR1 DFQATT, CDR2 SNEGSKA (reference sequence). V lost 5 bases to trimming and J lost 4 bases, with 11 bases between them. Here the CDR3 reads CSAEGGRTGELFF. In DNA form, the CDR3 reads TGCAGTGCTGAGGGGGGGCGCACCGGGGAGCTGTTTTTT.

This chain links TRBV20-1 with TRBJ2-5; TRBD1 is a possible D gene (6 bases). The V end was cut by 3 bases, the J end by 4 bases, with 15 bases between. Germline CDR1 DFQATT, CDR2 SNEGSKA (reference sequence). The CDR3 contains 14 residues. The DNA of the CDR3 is TGCAGTGCTAGCCAAGGGGGTCTTGGAGAGACCCAGTACTTC. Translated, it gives CSASQGGLGETQYF.

The CDR3 sequence: CASSVDAYASSGANVLTF. DNA of the CDR3: TGTGCCAGCAGCGTAGATGCCTACGCGAGCTCTGGGGCCAACGTCCTGACTTTC. The chain employs TRBV9 and TRBJ2-6; no definite D call. V lost 0 bases, J lost 0 bases, and 13 bases lay in between. The CDR3 is 18 amino acids. Germline V gene lookup returns CDR1 SGDLS and CDR2 YYNGEE. The entire variable domain, with the rest obtained from reference TRBV9 and TRBJ2-6, is as follows: DSGVTQTPKHLITATGQRVTLRCSPRSGDLSVYWYQQSLDQGLQFLIQYYNGEERAKGNILERFSAQQFPDLHSELNLSSLELGDSALYFCASSVDAYASSGANVLTFGAGSRLTVL.

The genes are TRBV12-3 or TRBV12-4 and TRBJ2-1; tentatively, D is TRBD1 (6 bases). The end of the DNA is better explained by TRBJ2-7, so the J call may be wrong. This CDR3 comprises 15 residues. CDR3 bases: TGTGCCAGCACCGGAACAGGGCGCACAAACAATGAGCAGTACTTC. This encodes CASTGTGRTNNEQYF.

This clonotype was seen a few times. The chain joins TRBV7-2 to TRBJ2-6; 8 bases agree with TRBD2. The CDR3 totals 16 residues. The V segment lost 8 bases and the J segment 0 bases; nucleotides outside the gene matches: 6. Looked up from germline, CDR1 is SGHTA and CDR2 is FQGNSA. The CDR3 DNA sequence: TGTGCCAGCCGGCGGGGGGTTATCTCTGGGGCCAACGTCCTGACTTTC. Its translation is CASRRGVISGANVLTF. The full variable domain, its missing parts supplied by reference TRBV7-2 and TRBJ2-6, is GAGVSQSPSNKVTEKGKDVELRCDPISGHTALYWYRQSLGQGLEFLIYFQGNSAPDKSGLPSDRFSAERTGGSVSTLTIQRTQQEDSAVYLCASRRGVISGANVLTFGAGSRLTVL.

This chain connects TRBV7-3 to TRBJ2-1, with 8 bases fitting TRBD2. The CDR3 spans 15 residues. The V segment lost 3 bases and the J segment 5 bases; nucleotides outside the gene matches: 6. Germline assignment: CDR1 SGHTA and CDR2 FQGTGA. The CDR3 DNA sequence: TGTGCCAGCAGCTTGGGACTAGTCGTCAACAATGAGCAGTTCTTC. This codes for CASSLGLVVNNEQFF.

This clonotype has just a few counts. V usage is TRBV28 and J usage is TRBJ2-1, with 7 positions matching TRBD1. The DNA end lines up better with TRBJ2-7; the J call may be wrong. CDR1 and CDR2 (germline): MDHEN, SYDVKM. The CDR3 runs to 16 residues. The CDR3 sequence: CASSSLTGPRYNEQYF. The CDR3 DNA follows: TGTGCCAGCAGTTCCTTGACAGGGCCTCGCTACAATGAGCAGTACTTC.